This TCR beta chain is drawn from a study of T cell changes during pregnancy in multiple sclerosis. J was trimmed by 4 bases and V by 3 bases; bases with no gene match: 2. Germline V gene sequence: CDR1 KGHSH, CDR2 LQKENI. CDR3 size: 13 residues. TCRdb keeps only in-frame clones here, not all; method: immunoSEQ multiplex PCR. The table shows 30,000 to 35,000 clones, with more than 75% occurring only once. The chain has TRBV18 and TRBJ1-1; 7 nucleotides align to TRBD1. The source of this sequence is a female donor in good health, enrolled as a control in a pregnancy study. The source was CD4+ T cells from peripheral blood mononuclear cells, collected in the second trimester of pregnancy. The CDR3 bases are TGTGCCAGCTCACCTAGGGGGCGCACTGAAGCTTTCTTT. It yields the protein CASSPRGRTEAFF.